Following are 13 T cell receptor beta chains from one sample sequenced in a study of shared clonotypes between healthy human individuals. Clones were read by immunoSEQ multiplex PCR, and TCRdb kept only the in-frame ones, dropping some. The sample comprises about a million clones, around 76% of which are singletons, and 1.4% rests with the top ten. The sequencing input was memory CD4+ T cells sorted from blood. Regarding subset: CD45RA-negative fraction. All receptors derive from a man younger than 30 in good health.

This sequence joins TRBV25-1 and TRBJ2-6; D is undetermined. V lost 1 base, J lost 3 bases, and 7 bases lay in between. Germline-derived CDR1 and CDR2 are MGHDK and SYGVNS. The CDR3 length is 15 residues. Here the CDR3 reads CASSESAHGANVLTF. The CDR3 DNA follows: TGTGCCAGCAGTGAATCCGCTCATGGGGCCAACGTCCTGACTTTC.

The gene calls are TRBV5-1 and TRBJ1-4; D is ambiguous. Deletions cut 4 bases from V and 0 bases from J, with 13 bases between. In germline, CDR1 is SGHRS, CDR2 YFSETQ. The CDR3 totals 16 residues. The CDR3 loop is CASSPRTAATNEKLFF. CDR3 sequence (DNA): TGCGCCAGCAGCCCTCGGACGGCCGCAACTAATGAAAAACTGTTTTTT.

This chain joins TRBV29-1 and TRBJ1-1, with a possible D match to TRBD1 (6 bases). V lost 7 bases to trimming and J lost 4 bases, with 13 bases between them. CDR1 and CDR2 from the germline V gene are SQVTM and ANQGSEA. The CDR3 runs 12 residues. The CDR3: CSAQGTATEAFF. The CDR3 DNA reads TGCAGCGCCCAGGGGACGGCCACTGAAGCTTTCTTT.

This chain uses TRBV5-4 with TRBJ2-7; D might be TRBD2 (5 bases). Germline lookup yields CDR1 SGHNT and CDR2 YYREEE (reference sequence). V shed 3 bases and J shed 4 bases, with 11 bases lying between them. The CDR3 runs 13 residues. The CDR3 region is CASSYASSYEQYF. The CDR3 DNA follows: TGTGCCAGCAGCTATGCTAGCTCGTACGAGCAGTACTTC.

This rearrangement joins TRBV6-5 to TRBJ2-7; 11 bases are a match to TRBD2. This CDR3 has 16 residues. With 0 bases clipped from V and 1 base from J, the junction kept 2 bases outside the gene matches. Germline V lookup: CDR1 MNHEY, CDR2 SVGAGI. The CDR3 spells CASSYSGLAGSYEQYF. The CDR3 nucleotides read TGTGCCAGCAGTTACTCAGGACTAGCGGGTTCCTACGAGCAGTACTTC.

This chain joins TRBV27 and TRBJ1-6; D possibly corresponds to TRBD1 (5 bases). Germline CDR1 reads MNHEY; CDR2 reads SMNVEV (reference sequence). V gave up 3 bases and J gave up 10 bases, with 10 bases separating them. The CDR3 runs to 13 residues. CDR3 protein: CASSLGVRSPLHF. CDR3 sequence (DNA): TGTGCCAGCAGTTTGGGGGTAAGGTCACCCCTCCACTTT.

Concerning this clone itself: Distinct nucleotide sequences in the sample also encode this CDR3. The chain couples TRBV6-6 to TRBJ2-7, with 7 bases fitting TRBD2. CDR3 length: 15 residues. CDR1 MNHNY and CDR2 SVGAGI come from the germline V gene (reference sequence). The V gene end was trimmed by 0 bases and the J gene end by 3 bases; junction bases not matched to a gene: 5. The CDR3 region is CASSYSSSGSYEQYF. For the CDR3, the DNA is TGTGCCAGCAGTTACTCGTCTAGCGGAAGCTACGAGCAGTACTTC.

The chain has TRBV28 and TRBJ2-7; 7 nucleotides align to TRBD1. This CDR3 spans 14 amino acids. CDR1 is MDHEN, CDR2 SYDVKM, per germline. The J segment lost 1 base and the V segment lost 6 bases, leaving 6 bases of the junction unmatched. The CDR3 DNA reads TGTGCCAGCAGATTGGGACAGCCATCCTACGAGCAGTACTTC. The encoded protein is CASRLGQPSYEQYF.

In the case of this clone: At one boundary the junction diverges from the germline segment, which might be a read error. The J gene is TRBJ2-2, the V gene TRBV6-1; D not resolved. The length of the CDR3 is 13 residues. CDR1 is MNHNS, CDR2 SASEGT, per germline. CDR3 nucleotides: TGTGCCAGCAGGGAAGTGGTTGTCCGGGAGCTGTTTTTT. It is translated as CASREVVVRELFF.

V usage is TRBV5-1 and J usage is TRBJ1-2, with 10 bases that match TRBD1. This CDR3 has 13 residues. The V gene end was trimmed by 5 bases and the J gene end by 3 bases; junction bases not matched to a gene: 1. Germline V gene lookup returns CDR1 SGHRS and CDR2 YFSETQ. The DNA of the CDR3 is TGCGCCAGCAGTGGGACAGGGGACTATGGCTACACCTTC. Its protein is CASSGTGDYGYTF.

The genes are TRBV7-2 and TRBJ1-3; D gene ambiguous. In germline, CDR1 is SGHTA, CDR2 FQGNSA. The V end was cut by 1 base, the J end by 2 bases, with 6 bases between. This CDR3 comprises 14 residues. Written as DNA, the CDR3 is TGTGCCAGCAGCTTAGGCGGTACTGGAAACACCATATATTTT. It encodes CASSLGGTGNTIYF. Using reference TRBV7-2 and TRBJ1-3 for the parts outside the CDR3, the full variable domain is GAGVSQSPSNKVTEKGKDVELRCDPISGHTALYWYRQSLGQGLEFLIYFQGNSAPDKSGLPSDRFSAERTGGSVSTLTIQRTQQEDSAVYLCASSLGGTGNTIYFGEGSWLTVV.

This clone has only a few counts. This chain links TRBV21-1 with TRBJ1-1; TRBD1 is the table's D call, not checked against the DNA. TRBV21-1 is labeled a pseudogene. The CDR3 is 17 residues long. The CDR3 sequence: CASSKVTRDRELPGAFF. Here the CDR3 DNA reads TGTGCCAGCAGCAAAGTGACCCGGGACAGGGAGTTGCCTGGGGCTTTCTTT.

The genes are TRBV2 and TRBJ2-7; D not resolved. V lost 1 base and J 3 bases, leaving 10 bases between the germline ends. In germline, CDR1 is SNHLY, CDR2 FYNNEI. The CDR3 has 14 amino acids. For the CDR3, the DNA is TGTGCCAGCAGTGAAGGGACGGGTTACTACGAGCAGTACTTC. As protein: CASSEGTGYYEQYF.